The clone carrying this TCR beta chain came up many times. Its specificity is unknown. This entry comes from a study of regulatory T cells in long-lasting Graves disease. Overall study: Duration of antithyroid drug therapy among newly diagnosed Graves' patients was under 3 months.

Study findings and constraints: Under persistent disease, TRBV28, TRBJ1-2 and TRBJ2-5 were used preferentially. Graves' patients with persistent disease showed TCR diversity lower than patients newly diagnosed.

Regarding time point: newly diagnosed GD, antithyroid drugs for less than 3 months. PBMC RNA was the source of the TCR library. This CDR3 spans 19 amino acids. Germline assignment: CDR1 MNHEY and CDR2 SVGEGT. V trimming: 0 bases; J trimming: 6 bases; junction bases outside the gene matches: 9. iRepertoire HTBI primers and Arm-PCR of CDR3 regions built TCR beta libraries. TCRdb reprocessed the multiplex PCR reads via MiXCR and lists one record per CDR3 protein. The sample holds over 500,000 distinct CDR3 sequences; under 20% are singletons and the top ten take 15% to 20%. These data are also associated with another study on T cells in Graves' hyperthyroidism and ophthalmopathy.

The sequence came from a woman aged 30 to 39 with Graves disease. This chain connects TRBV6-2 or TRBV6-3 to TRBJ2-1, with 15 positions matching TRBD2. Sample: peripheral blood mononuclear cells (PBMCs), taken at new diagnosis, from a patient treated with antithyroid drugs. CDR3 sequence reads: CASSYSGLAGGPGPNEQFF. CDR3 DNA sequence: TGTGCCAGCAGTTACTCTGGACTAGCGGGAGGGCCGGGCCCCAATGAGCAGTTCTTC.